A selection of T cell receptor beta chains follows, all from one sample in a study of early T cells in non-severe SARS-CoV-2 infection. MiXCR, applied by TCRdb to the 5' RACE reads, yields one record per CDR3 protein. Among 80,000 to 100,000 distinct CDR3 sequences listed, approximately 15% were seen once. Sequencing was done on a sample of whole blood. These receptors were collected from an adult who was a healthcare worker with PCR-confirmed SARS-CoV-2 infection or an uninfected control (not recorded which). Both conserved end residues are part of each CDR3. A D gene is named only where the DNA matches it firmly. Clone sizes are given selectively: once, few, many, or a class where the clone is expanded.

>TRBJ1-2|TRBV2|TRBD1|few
TGTGCCAGCAGGCCCGACAGGGGGATGGCCTATGGCTACACCTTC
CASRPDRGMAYGYTF
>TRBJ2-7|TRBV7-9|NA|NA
TGTGCCAGCGGTATCGGTTACGAGCAGTACTTC
CASGIGYEQYF
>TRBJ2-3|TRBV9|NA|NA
TGTGCCAGCAGCGTAGGTGGGGGAATAGACGATACGCAGTATTTT
CASSVGGGIDDTQYF
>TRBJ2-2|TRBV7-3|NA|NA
TGTGCCAGCAGCTTAACGACTCCGCGGGGTCACGGGGAGCTGTTTTTT
CASSLTTPRGHGELFF
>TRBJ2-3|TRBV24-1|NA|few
TGTGCCACCAGTGATCCCGTCTCAGATACGCAGTATTTT
CATSDPVSDTQYF
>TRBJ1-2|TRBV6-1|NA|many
TGTGCCAGCAGTGAAGCGACGGCAGAGCCGAGCTATGGCTACACCTTC
CASSEATAEPSYGYTF
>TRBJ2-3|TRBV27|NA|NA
TGTGCCAGCAGTTTAATTATCGGAGGGGTAAGGACAGATACGCAGTATTTT
CASSLIIGGVRTDTQYF
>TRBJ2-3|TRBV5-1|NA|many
TGCGCCAGCAGCTTGGAAGGGGCCCCGAGCACAGATACGCAGTATTTT
CASSLEGAPSTDTQYF
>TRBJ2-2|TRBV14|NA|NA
TGTGCCAGCAGCCGAGACCAGATAGCAGCCAACACCGGGGAGCTGTTTTTT
CASSRDQIAANTGELFF
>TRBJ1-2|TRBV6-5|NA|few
TGTGCCAGCAGTTCCGGGACTCCTCGTCGTGGCTACACCTTC
CASSSGTPRRGYTF
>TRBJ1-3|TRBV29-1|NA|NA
TGCAGCGTTGAAGGGGGCGCGGGAGGAAACACCATATATTTT
CSVEGGAGGNTIYF
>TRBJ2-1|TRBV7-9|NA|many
TGTTCGGGGGGCAGGTACAATGAGCAGTTCTTC
CSGGRYNEQFF
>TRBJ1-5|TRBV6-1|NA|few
TGTGCCAGCAGTGGGGGGGGAAGCAATCAGCCCCAGCATTTT
CASSGGGSNQPQHF
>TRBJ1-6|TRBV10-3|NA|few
TGTGCCATCAGTGAGCGGAACCCCTATAATTCACCCCTCCACTTT
CAISERNPYNSPLHF
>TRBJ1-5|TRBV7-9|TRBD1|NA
TGTGCCAGCAGCTTGGGGGACAGGGGCGTACGTAATCAGCCCCAGCATTTT
CASSLGDRGVRNQPQHF
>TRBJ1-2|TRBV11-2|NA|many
TGTGCCAGCAGCTTAGCCGCGGCCACAGCTAACTATGGCTACACCTTC
CASSLAAATANYGYTF
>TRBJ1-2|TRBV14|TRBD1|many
TGTGCCAGCAGCGTTGGGACAGGGGCGTATGGCTACACCTTC
CASSVGTGAYGYTF
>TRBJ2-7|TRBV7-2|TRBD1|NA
TGTGCCAGCAGCTTCCGGACAGGGAGCGTCGAGCAGTACTTC
CASSFRTGSVEQYF
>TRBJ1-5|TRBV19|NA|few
TGTGCCAGTACCGCCGGGCTTCATCAGCCCCAGCATTTT
CASTAGLHQPQHF
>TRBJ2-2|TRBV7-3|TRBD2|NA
TGTGCCAGCAGCCCGTCACTAGCGGCGAACACCGGGGAGCTGTTTTTT
CASSPSLAANTGELFF
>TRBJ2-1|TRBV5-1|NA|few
TGCGCCAGCAGCTTGGAGGGCCCGGGGGTCCTCTCCTACAATGAGCAGTTCTTC
CASSLEGPGVLSYNEQFF
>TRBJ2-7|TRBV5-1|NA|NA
TGCGCCAGCAGCTTGGAGACAGGTCGGCTATACGAGCAGTACTTC
CASSLETGRLYEQYF
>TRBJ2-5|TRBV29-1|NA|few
TGCAGCGTTGAAGTTCCGGGAGAGACCCAGTACTTC
CSVEVPGETQYF
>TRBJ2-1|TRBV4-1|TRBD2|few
TGCGCCAGCACGGGGAGGGCCGCTGAGCAGTTCTTC
CASTGRAAEQFF
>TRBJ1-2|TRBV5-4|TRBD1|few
TGTGCCAGCAACTTACGGGACAGGGCGTATGGCTACACCTTC
CASNLRDRAYGYTF
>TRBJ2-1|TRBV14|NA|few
TGTGCCAGCAGCCAAGAGCCGGGATCCTACAATGAGCAGTTCTTC
CASSQEPGSYNEQFF
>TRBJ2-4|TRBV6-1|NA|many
TGTGCCAGCAGTGAAAGTGGCCGGGACCTCAAAAACATTCAGTACTTC
CASSESGRDLKNIQYF
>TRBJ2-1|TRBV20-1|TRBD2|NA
TGCAGTGCAGCGGGGGGAGCACGCTCCTACAATGAGCAGTTCTTC
CSAAGGARSYNEQFF
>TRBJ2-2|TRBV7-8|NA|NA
TGTGCCAGCAGCCCTAAAATTACAAACACCGGGGAGCTGTTTTTT
CASSPKITNTGELFF